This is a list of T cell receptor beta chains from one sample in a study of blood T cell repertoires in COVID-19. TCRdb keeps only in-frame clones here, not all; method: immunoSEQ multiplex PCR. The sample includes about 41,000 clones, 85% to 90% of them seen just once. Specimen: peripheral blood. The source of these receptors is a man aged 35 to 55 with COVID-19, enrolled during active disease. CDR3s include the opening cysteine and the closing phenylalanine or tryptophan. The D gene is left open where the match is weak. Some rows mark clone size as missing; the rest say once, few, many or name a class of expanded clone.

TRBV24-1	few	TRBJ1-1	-	CATSDSQGLYAEAFF	TGTGCCACCAGTGACTCCCAGGGTCTTTACGCTGAAGCTTTCTTT
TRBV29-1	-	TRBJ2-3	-	CSVEDWETRSADTQYF	TGCAGCGTTGAAGACTGGGAGACTAGATCCGCAGATACGCAGTATTTT
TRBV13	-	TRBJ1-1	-	CASSLMRNTEAFF	TGTGCCAGCAGCTTGATGCGTAACACTGAAGCTTTCTTT
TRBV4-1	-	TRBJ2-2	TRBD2	CASSQDRGLAGWTGELFF	TGCGCCAGCAGCCAAGATCGGGGGCTAGCGGGATGGACCGGGGAGCTGTTTTTT
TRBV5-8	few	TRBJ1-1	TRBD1	CASSPGTASEAFF	TGTGCCAGCAGTCCGGGGACAGCCTCTGAAGCTTTCTTT
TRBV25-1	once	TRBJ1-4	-	CASSESTTNEKLFF	TGTGCCAGCAGTGAATCTACAACTAATGAAAAACTGTTTTTT
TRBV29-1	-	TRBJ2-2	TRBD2	CSVEQPTSGSGTGELFF	TGCAGCGTTGAGCAGCCTACTAGCGGGAGCGGCACCGGGGAGCTGTTTTTT
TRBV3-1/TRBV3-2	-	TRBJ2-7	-	CASSQAGYEQYF	TGTGCCAGCAGCCAAGCGGGTTACGAGCAGTACTTC
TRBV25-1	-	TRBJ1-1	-	CASSGTGPAEAFF	TGTGCCAGCAGCGGTACAGGGCCGGCTGAAGCTTTCTTT
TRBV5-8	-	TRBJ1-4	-	CASSLTGQGEKLFF	TGTGCCAGCAGCTTAACAGGTCAAGGAGAAAAACTGTTTTTT
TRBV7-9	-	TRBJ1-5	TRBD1	CASSSDRAENQPQHF	TGTGCCAGCAGCTCAGACAGGGCTGAAAATCAGCCCCAGCATTTT
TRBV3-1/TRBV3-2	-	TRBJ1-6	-	CASSRGRPSTLHF	TGTGCCAGCAGCCGGGGCAGGCCCTCAACCCTCCACTTT
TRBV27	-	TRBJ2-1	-	CASNPLRADSSSYNEQFF	TGTGCCAGCAACCCCCTGCGTGCTGACAGTAGCTCCTACAATGAGCAGTTCTTC
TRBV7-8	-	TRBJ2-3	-	CASYPGAGRGDTQYF	TGTGCCAGCTACCCGGGTGCGGGGAGGGGGGATACGCAGTATTTT
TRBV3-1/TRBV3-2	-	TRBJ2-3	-	CASSQQLTDTQYF	TGTGCCAGCAGCCAACAACTAACAGATACGCAGTATTTT
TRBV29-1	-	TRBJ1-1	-	CSVGVWGQGEAFF	TGCAGCGTTGGAGTTTGGGGGCAAGGTGAAGCTTTCTTT
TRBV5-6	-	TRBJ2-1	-	CASSLRGSYNEQFF	TGTGCCAGCAGCTTGAGAGGATCCTACAATGAGCAGTTCTTC
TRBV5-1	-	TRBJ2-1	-	CASSLIQGQISNEQFF	TGCGCCAGCAGCTTGATACAGGGCCAAATTTCCAATGAGCAGTTCTTC
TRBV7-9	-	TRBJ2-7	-	CASSGTGYEQYF	TGTGCCAGCAGCGGGACTGGGTACGAGCAGTACTTC
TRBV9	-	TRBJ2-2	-	CASSYRDTHAGELFF	TGTGCCAGCAGCTACCGAGACACCCACGCCGGGGAGCTGTTTTTT
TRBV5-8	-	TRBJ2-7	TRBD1	CASSTGQTYEQYF	TGTGCCAGCAGCACGGGACAGACCTACGAGCAGTACTTC
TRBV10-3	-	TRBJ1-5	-	CAISDTSNQPQHF	TGTGCCATCAGTGATACATCGAATCAGCCCCAGCATTTT
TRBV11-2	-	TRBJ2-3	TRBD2	CASSLEGGNTDTQYF	TGTGCCAGCAGCTTAGAGGGAGGGAACACAGATACGCAGTATTTT
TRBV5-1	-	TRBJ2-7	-	CASSLGSQSHEQYF	TGCGCCAGCAGCTTGGGCTCCCAAAGCCACGAGCAGTACTTC
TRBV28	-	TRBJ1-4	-	CASSLAGWTNEKLFF	TGTGCCAGCAGTTTGGCAGGGTGGACTAATGAAAAACTGTTTTTT
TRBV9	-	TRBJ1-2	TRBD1	CASSRGTGGADYGYTF	TGTGCCAGCAGCAGGGGAACAGGGGGCGCGGACTATGGCTACACCTTC
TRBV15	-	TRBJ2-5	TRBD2	CATSRDLGGRTLETQYF	TGTGCCACCAGCAGAGATCTTGGCGGGAGGACTCTCGAGACCCAGTACTTC
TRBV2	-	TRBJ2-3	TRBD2	CASTGLAGGADTQYF	TGTGCCAGCACCGGACTAGCGGGCGGTGCCGATACGCAGTATTTT
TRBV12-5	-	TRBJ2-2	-	CASGSRLDPGELFF	TGTGCTAGTGGTTCTCGACTAGATCCCGGGGAGCTGTTTTTT
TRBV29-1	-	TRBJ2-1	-	CSVRESLAGNEQFF	TGCAGCGTTCGCGAGTCACTAGCCGGCAATGAGCAGTTCTTC
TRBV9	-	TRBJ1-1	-	CASSSRPGTEAFF	TGTGCCAGCAGCTCCCGACCGGGTACTGAAGCTTTCTTT
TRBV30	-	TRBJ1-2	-	CAWSIAQGTNYGYTF	TGTGCCTGGAGTATAGCCCAGGGTACTAACTATGGCTACACCTTC
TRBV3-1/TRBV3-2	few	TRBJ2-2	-	CASSPYRLQGNGGELFF	TGTGCCAGCAGCCCATATCGATTACAGGGTAACGGCGGGGAGCTGTTTTTT
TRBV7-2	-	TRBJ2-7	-	CASSQVQAWSDEQYF	TGTGCCAGCAGTCAAGTCCAGGCATGGTCGGACGAGCAGTACTTC
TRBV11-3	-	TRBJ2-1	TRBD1	CASDQPGTGNLNEQFF	TGTGCCAGCGACCAGCCCGGGACAGGGAATTTGAATGAGCAGTTCTTC
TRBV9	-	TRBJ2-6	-	CASSGTANVLTF	TGTGCCAGCAGCGGGACAGCGAACGTCCTGACTTTC
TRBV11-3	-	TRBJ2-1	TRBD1	CASTSGTGGLEQFF	TGTGCCAGCACGTCCGGGACAGGGGGCCTGGAGCAGTTCTTC
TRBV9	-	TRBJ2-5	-	CASSVVTSRRWRLQETQYF	TGTGCCAGCAGCGTCGTGACGAGTCGTCGTTGGAGGTTGCAAGAGACCCAGTACTTC
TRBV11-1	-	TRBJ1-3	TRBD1	CASSQTGGVGNTIYF	TGTGCCAGCAGCCAAACAGGGGGCGTTGGAAACACCATATATTTT
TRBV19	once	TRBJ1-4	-	CASSIPAGLNEKLFF	TGTGCCAGTAGTATACCGGCAGGTCTTAATGAAAAACTGTTTTTT
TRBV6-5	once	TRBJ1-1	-	CASSLLEENTEAFF	TGTGCCAGCAGCCTACTCGAAGAGAACACTGAAGCTTTCTTT
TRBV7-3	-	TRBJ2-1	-	CASSMGLRNEQFF	TGTGCCAGCAGCATGGGACTCCGAAATGAGCAGTTCTTC